This paragraph reports one T cell receptor (beta chain). The target antigen is unknown. Multiplex PCR with BIOMED2 TRB-A/B primer pools amplified TRB rearrangements. One entry per CDR3 protein results from TCRdb running MiXCR on the multiplex PCR reads. Among 20,000 or so distinct CDR3 sequences listed, approximately 28% were seen once. Blood genomic DNA input for TRB amplification was roughly 250-550 ng. The data were taken from a study of T and B cells in COVID-19 patients. Study details: COVID-19 patients gave peripheral blood either during active infection or after recovery.

Study-wide findings and caveats: Symptomatic-phase blood samples from mildly ill patients and early samples from severe cases were scarce. No sequencing was yet done of CD4+, regulatory or CD8+ subsets, or of SARS-CoV-2-responsive or tetramer+ sorted cells. At recovery TRB diversity and richness exceeded healthy donors, after highly clonal active COVID-19 repertoires.

Germline CDR1 is MNHEY and CDR2 is SVGAGI. The CDR3 sequence is 15 residues long. V lost 5 bases to trimming and J lost 0 bases; unmatched junction nucleotides: 6. The receptor comes from a human donor who had recovered from COVID-19. Input material: blood. The chain recombines TRBV6-5 with TRBJ2-7; 8 nucleotides align to TRBD2. The chain's CDR3 is CASSEDLAGSYEQYF. The CDR3 DNA is TGTGCCAGCAGTGAAGATCTAGCGGGCTCCTACGAGCAGTACTTC.